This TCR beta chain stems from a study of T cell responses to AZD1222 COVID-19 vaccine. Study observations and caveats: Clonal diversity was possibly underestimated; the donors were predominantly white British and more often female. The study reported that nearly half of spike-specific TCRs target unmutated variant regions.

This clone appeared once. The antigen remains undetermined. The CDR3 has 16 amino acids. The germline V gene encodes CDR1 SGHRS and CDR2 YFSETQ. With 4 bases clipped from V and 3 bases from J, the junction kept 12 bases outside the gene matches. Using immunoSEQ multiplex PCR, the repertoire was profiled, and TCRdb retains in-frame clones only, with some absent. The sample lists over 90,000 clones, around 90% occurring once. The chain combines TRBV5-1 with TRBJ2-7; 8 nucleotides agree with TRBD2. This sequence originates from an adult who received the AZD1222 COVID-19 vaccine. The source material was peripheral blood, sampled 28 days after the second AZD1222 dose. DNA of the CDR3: TGCGCCAGCAGCAATACGGTAACTAGCGGATACTACGAGCAGTACTTC. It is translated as CASSNTVTSGYYEQYF. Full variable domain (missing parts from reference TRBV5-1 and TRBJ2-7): KAGVTQTPRYLIKTRGQQVTLSCSPISGHRSVSWYQQTPGQGLQFLFEYFSETQRNKGNFPGRFSGRQFSNSRSEMNVSTLELGDSALYLCASSNTVTSGYYEQYFGPGTRLTVT.